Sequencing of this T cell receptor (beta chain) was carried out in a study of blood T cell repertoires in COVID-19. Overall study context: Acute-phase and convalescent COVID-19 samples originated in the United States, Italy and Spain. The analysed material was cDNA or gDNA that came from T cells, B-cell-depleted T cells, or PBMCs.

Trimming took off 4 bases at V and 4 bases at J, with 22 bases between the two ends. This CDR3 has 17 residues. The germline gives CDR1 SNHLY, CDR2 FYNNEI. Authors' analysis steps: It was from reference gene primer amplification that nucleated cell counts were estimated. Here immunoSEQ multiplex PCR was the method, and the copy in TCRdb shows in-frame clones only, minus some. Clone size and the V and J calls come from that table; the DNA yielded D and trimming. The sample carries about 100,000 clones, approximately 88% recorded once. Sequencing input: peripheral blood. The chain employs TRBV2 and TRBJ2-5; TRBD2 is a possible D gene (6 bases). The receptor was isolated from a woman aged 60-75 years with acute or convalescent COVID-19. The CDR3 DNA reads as TGTGCCAGCAGTGGGGGGGAGCCTCAGTGGGGCGCAGAGACCCAGTACTTC. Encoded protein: CASSGGEPQWGAETQYF.